The next 2 T cell receptor beta chains were all read from a single sample in a study of shared clonotypes between healthy human individuals. TCRdb's table, derived via immunoSEQ multiplex PCR, lists solely in-frame clones and lacks some. The sample lists some 1,100,000 clones, 78% seen once, with approximately 0.5% in the top ten. Input material: memory CD4+ T cells from PBMCs. Subset meaning: CD45RA-negative fraction. These receptors came from a man aged 18 to 35 in good health. Some clones in this sample may be carry-over from other donors' samples.

The chain uses TRBV28 and TRBJ1-2; D is uncertain. V lost 2 bases, J lost 6 bases, and 13 bases lay in between. This CDR3 has 14 amino acids. Germline CDR1 is MDHEN and CDR2 is SYDVKM. CDR3 residues: CASSLREVRNGYTF. CDR3 DNA sequence: TGTGCCAGCAGTTTAAGGGAGGTGCGAAATGGCTACACCTTC.

This clone was found once. The chain carries TRBV19 and TRBJ1-5; 7 positions match TRBD1. Trimming cost V 9 bases and J 4 bases; bases outside gene matches: 15. CDR3 length: 16 amino acids. In germline, CDR1 is LNHDA, CDR2 SQIVND (reference sequence). CDR3 bases: TGTGCCAGCAGACAGACCAGGACAGGCCGAAATCAGCCCCAGCATTTT. Its protein product is CASRQTRTGRNQPQHF.